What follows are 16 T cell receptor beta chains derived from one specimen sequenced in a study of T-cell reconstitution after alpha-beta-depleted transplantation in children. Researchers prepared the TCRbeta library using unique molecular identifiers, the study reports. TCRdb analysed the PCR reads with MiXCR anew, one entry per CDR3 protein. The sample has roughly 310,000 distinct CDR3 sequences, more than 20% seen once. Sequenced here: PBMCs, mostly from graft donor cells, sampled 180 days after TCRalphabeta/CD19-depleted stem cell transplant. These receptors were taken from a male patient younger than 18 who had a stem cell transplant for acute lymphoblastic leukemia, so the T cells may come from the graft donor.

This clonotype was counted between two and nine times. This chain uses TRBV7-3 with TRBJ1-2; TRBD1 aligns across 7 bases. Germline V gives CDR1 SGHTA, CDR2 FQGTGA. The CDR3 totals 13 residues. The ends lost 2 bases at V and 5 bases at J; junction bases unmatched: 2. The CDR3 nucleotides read TGTGCCAGCAGCTTACAACAGGGGTATGGCTACACCTTC. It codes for CASSLQQGYGYTF.

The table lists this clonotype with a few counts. The DNA of the CDR3 is TGTGCCAGCAGAGCGGGACAGGGCAATCAGCCCCAGCATTTT. It encodes CASRAGQGNQPQHF. The rearrangement links TRBV25-1 to TRBJ1-5; TRBD1 agrees at 8 bases. There are 14 residues in the CDR3. Germline V gene sequence: CDR1 MGHDK, CDR2 SYGVNS. Germline trimming cut 6 bases from V and 2 bases from J; bases unmatched to any gene: 3.

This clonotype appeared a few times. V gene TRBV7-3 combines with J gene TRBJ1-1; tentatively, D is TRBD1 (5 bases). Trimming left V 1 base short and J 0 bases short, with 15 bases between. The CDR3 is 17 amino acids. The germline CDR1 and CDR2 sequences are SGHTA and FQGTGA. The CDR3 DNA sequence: TGTGCCAGCAGCTTAATTGGGGGTCCCTGGATGAACACTGAAGCTTTCTTT. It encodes CASSLIGGPWMNTEAFF. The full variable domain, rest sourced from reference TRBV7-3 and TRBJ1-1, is GAGVSQTPSNKVTEKGKYVELRCDPISGHTALYWYRQSLGQGPEFLIYFQGTGAADDSGLPNDRFFAVRPEGSVSTLKIQRTERGDSAVYLCASSLIGGPWMNTEAFFGQGTRLTVV.

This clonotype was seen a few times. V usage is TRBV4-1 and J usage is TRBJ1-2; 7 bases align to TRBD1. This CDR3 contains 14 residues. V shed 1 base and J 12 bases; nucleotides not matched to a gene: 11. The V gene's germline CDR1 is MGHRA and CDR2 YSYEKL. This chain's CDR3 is CASSQGPGQWENTF. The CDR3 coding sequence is TGCGCCAGCAGCCAAGGTCCGGGACAGTGGGAAAACACCTTC.

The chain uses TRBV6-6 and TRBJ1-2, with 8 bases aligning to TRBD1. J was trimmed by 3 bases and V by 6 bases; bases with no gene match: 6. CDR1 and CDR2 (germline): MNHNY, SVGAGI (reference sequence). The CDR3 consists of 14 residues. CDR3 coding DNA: TGTGCCAGCAGCATCACGACAGGGGACTATGGCTACACCTTC. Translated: CASSITTGDYGYTF.

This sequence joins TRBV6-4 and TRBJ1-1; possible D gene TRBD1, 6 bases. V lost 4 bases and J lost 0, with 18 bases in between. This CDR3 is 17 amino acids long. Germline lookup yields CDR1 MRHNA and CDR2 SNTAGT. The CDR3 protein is CASSVLTGRSMNTEAFF. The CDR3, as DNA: TGTGCCAGCAGTGTACTCACAGGGAGGTCGATGAACACTGAAGCTTTCTTT.

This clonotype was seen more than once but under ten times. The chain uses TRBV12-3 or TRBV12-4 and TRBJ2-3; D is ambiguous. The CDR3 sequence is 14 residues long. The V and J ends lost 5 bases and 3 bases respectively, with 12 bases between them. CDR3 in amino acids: CASSPLVRTDTQYF. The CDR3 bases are TGTGCCAGCAGTCCCCTCGTGCGGACAGATACGCAGTATTTT.

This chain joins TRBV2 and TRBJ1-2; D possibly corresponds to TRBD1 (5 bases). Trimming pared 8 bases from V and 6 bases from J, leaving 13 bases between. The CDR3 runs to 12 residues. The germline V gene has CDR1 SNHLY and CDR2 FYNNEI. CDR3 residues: CASGRGSDGYTF. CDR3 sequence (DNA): TGTGCCAGCGGTCGGGGCAGCGATGGCTACACCTTC.

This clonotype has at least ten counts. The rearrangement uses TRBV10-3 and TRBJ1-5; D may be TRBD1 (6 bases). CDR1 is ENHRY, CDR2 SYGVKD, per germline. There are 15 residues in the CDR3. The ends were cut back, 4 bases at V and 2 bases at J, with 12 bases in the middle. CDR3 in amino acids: CAISADGTRNQPQHF. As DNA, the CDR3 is TGTGCCATCAGTGCTGACGGGACACGCAATCAGCCCCAGCATTTT.

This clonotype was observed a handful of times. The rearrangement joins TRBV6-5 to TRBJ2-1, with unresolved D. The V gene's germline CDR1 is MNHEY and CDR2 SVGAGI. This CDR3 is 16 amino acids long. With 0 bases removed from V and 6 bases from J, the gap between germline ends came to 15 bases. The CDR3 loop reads CASSYSTQTRGNEQFF. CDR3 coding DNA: TGTGCCAGCAGTTACTCGACTCAGACCCGAGGCAATGAGCAGTTCTTC.

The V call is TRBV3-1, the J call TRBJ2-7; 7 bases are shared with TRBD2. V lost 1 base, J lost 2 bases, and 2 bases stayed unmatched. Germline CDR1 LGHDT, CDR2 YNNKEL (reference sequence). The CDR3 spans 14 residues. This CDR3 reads CASSQVTSAYEQYF. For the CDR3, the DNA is TGTGCCAGCAGCCAAGTTACTAGCGCCTACGAGCAGTACTTC.

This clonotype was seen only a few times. CDR3 DNA sequence: TGTGCCAGCAGCCCGCCATGGGGGCTGGGGGAGACCCAGTACTTC. Encoded protein: CASSPPWGLGETQYF. V and J are TRBV7-2 and TRBJ2-5; a possible D gene is TRBD1 (6 bases). The CDR3 is 15 residues long. Germline values: CDR1 SGHTA, CDR2 FQGNSA. Trimming cost V 5 bases and J 5 bases, with 18 bases left between them.

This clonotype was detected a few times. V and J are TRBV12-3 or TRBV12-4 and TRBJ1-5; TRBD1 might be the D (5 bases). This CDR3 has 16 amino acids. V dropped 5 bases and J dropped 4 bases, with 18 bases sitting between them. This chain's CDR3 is CASSPGTPSSNQPQHF. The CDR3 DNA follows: TGTGCCAGCAGTCCCGGGACCCCCTCATCTAATCAGCCCCAGCATTTT.

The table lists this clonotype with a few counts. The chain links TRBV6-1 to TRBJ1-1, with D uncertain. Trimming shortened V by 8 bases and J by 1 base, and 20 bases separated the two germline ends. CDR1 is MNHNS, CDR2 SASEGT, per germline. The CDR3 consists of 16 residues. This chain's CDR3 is CASFSASSGGNTEAFF. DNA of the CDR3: TGTGCCAGCTTTTCGGCGTCCTCAGGAGGGAACACTGAAGCTTTCTTT.

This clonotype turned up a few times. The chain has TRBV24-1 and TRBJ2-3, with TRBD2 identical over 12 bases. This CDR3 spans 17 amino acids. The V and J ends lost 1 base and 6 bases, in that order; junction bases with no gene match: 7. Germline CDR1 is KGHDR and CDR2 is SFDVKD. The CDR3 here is CATSDFRTSGALDTQYF. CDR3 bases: TGTGCCACCAGTGATTTCCGGACTAGCGGGGCCTTGGATACGCAGTATTTT.

The CDR3 reads CASSLQGYSTDTQYF. In nucleotides, the CDR3 is TGTGCCAGCAGCTTACAGGGTTACAGCACAGATACGCAGTATTTT. The rearrangement links TRBV7-2 to TRBJ2-3; D perhaps matches TRBD1 (5 bases). The CDR3 consists of 15 residues. In germline, CDR1 is SGHTA, CDR2 FQGNSA. V lost 2 bases to trimming and J lost 0 bases, with 9 bases between them.